This section outlines one T cell receptor beta chain sequence together with its context. In the same sample, other DNA sequences code for this CDR3. The data were obtained in a study of shared clonotypes between healthy human individuals. Assay used: immunoSEQ multiplex PCR; TCRdb lists only in-frame clones, some missing. The table shows fewer than 650,000 clones, with around three quarters occurring only once. Sequences were obtained from PBMCs. The origin of this receptor is a woman in her 40s in good health. Some clones in this sample may be carry-over from other donors' samples.

CDR3 nucleotide sequence: TGTGCCAGCAGAGGACAGGGTTCCTACGAGCAGTACTTC. Its protein product is CASRGQGSYEQYF. This rearrangement joins TRBV28 to TRBJ2-7; 8 bases are a match to TRBD1. The trim removed 6 bases at V and 1 base at J, leaving 2 bases unmatched. Germline loops: CDR1 MDHEN, CDR2 SYDVKM. The CDR3 extends over 13 amino acids.